The present entry profiles one T cell receptor beta chain with its context. Its specific antigen is unknown. No base qualities exist here, and no much larger clone lies one base off it. The library was prepared using the immunoSEQ multiplex PCR assay. RNA was extracted from all samples and reverse transcribed into cDNA as template for TCR sequencing. First-strand cDNA was synthesized with SuperScript III using a 2:1 mix of oligo-dT and random hexamers. A synthetic immune receptor repertoire was used to measure amplification bias, and any remaining bias was corrected computationally. In the paper's pipeline: After raw reads were preprocessed to remove errors, the CDR3 was defined following IMGT conventions as running from the conserved cysteine to phenylalanine. Clonality was calculated as 1 minus Shannon entropy normalized by log2 of the number of productive unique TCRs. CD4 or CD8 identity of scalp clones was inferred by cross-referencing scalp TCRbeta sequences with sorted blood CD4 and CD8 repertoires. TCRdb's version of the immuneACCESS table is confined to in-frame rearrangements and falls short of the full clone set. An unresolved V gene accounts for under half of the shortfall where checked; the remainder is of unknown origin. V and J calls and clone size follow that table, whereas D and trimming were derived from the DNA. Here the sample has some 200,000 clones; around 60% occur a single time. Clones ranked in the top ten supply approximately 3.5% of the sample.

The sample's time point label, decoded: less than five weeks on oral tofacitinib. The treatment or condition tag for this specimen amounts to: oral pan-JAK inhibitor, 5-10 mg twice daily. Lesional scalp punch biopsies and peripheral blood were collected from alopecia areata patients. After PBMCs were isolated by density centrifugation and stained for CD3, CD4 and CD8, a FACSAria was used to sort CD4+ and CD8+ T cells. This sample was taken from a study of CD8+ T cells in alopecia areata (dated by TCRdb to 2016 to 2019). In the study overall: The treated patients, all with moderate-to-severe alopecia areata, were enrolled in an open-label pilot trial of oral tofacitinib given at 5 to 10 mg twice daily. Tofacitinib was administered for 6 to 18 months, and 6 months of follow-up off drug were then conducted to assess delayed response and recurrence. In treated patients, disease severity was measured using the SALT score, which gives the percentage of scalp surface area affected. To study T cell clonal expansion in alopecia areata, the researchers applied high-throughput TCRbeta sequencing to both the C3H/HeJ mouse model and human patients. Human TCRbeta sequencing covered scalp tissue and sorted CD4+ and CD8+ peripheral blood T cells from patchy and totalis/universalis alopecia areata patients and healthy controls. Tofacitinib-treated patients had biopsies at baseline and at 4 and 24 weeks of treatment, with a later scalp biopsy in several patients. Scalp clonality was compared among normal scalp (n=4), patchy alopecia areata scalp (n=8), and alopecia totalis/universalis scalp (n=8). RNA was extracted with the PAXgene miRNA kit for fixed scalp, the miRNeasy kit for PBMCs, and the RNeasy kit for mouse skin. immunoSEQ multiplex PCR using 35 Vbeta forward primers and 13 Jbeta reverse primers was used to amplify TCRbeta CDR3 regions. Study-wide conclusions, independent of this receptor: Unlike mouse skin, where gammadelta T cells dominate, normal human skin contains resident alphabeta T cells that get sequenced too, which complicates analysis of the scalp TCR repertoire. Shared TCR sequences between patients were less evident than in mice, which may be partly attributable to HLA diversity in the patient population. During tofacitinib treatment, many expanded lesional clones remained in scalp and blood, and this persistence may partly explain relapse after treatment is stopped. Compared with normal scalp, lesional scalp, particularly in alopecia totalis/universalis, had higher clonality and more expanded CD8+ clones, which suggests antigenic drive. Tofacitinib significantly decreased scalp clonality and the number of expanded CD8+ clones among the top 100 scalp clones. Because the treated cohort was small and had only one nonresponder, larger studies are needed to examine links between baseline CD8+ expansion and response.

For this chain, trimming is 1 base at the V end and 3 bases at the J end, and the number of junction bases without a gene match is 11. Including the terminal cysteine and phenylalanine, the CDR3 comprises 18 residues. Only the CDR3 DNA is retained, 54 bases long and in frame from the first base. For CDR1 and CDR2, the germline V gene (reference sequence) lists LNHNV and YYDKDF. The chain was built from TRBV15 and TRBJ1-5; 8 bases in the middle match TRBD1. This clonotype was obtained from a human donor with alopecia areata. The sequencing used CD4+ T cells sorted from blood, collected at week 4, from a patient treated with tofacitinib. This receptor has the CDR3 CATSRGDRISLVNQPQHF. The sequenced DNA is TGTGCCACCAGCAGAGGGGACAGGATTTCCCTTGTCAATCAGCCCCAGCATTTT.